There are a few counts of the clone carrying this T cell receptor beta chain. Its antigen remains unknown. The 5'RACE template-switching step produced TCR cDNA and added a universal primer site and UMIs. TCRdb re-called the 5' RACE reads with MiXCR, one entry per CDR3 protein. This sample yields roughly 350,000 distinct CDR3 sequences, of which roughly 4.3% are seen a single time; about 26% belongs to the top ten. The record originates from a study of T cells after yellow fever vaccination. Study-level points and caveats: Abundant clonotypes from the bulk population could get into FACS-sorted repertoires as contaminants. Booster samples showed a return of most primary-vaccination clones (roughly 96% CD4, about 85% CD8).

Trimming left V 3 bases short and J 7 bases short, with 12 bases between. The CDR3 consists of 13 residues. CDR1 and CDR2 (germline): LGHNA, YNFKEQ. The V gene is TRBV4-2, the J gene TRBJ1-2; a weak D match, TRBD1 (6 bases). This clonotype originated in a young man who received the YFV17D yellow fever vaccine. This material consisted of PBMCs, taken 5 days after the yellow fever booster vaccination. This CDR3 reads CASSQDQGTGYTF. DNA for the CDR3: TGTGCCAGCAGCCAGGACCAGGGGACTGGCTACACCTTC.